The sequence of this TCR beta chain was determined in a study of blood T cell repertoires in COVID-19. About the research overall: T cells, B-cell-depleted T cells, or PBMCs supplied cDNA or gDNA.

CDR3 size: 15 residues. V shed 2 bases and J shed 5 bases, with 15 bases lying between them. Germline values: CDR1 MNHEY, CDR2 SVGAGI. Only one count was recorded for this clone. Measured with immunoSEQ multiplex PCR; TCRdb has only the in-frame clones, and not every one. Of 200,000 to 250,000 clones listed, 86% were seen once; the top ten hold roughly 2.3%. This TCR came from a man aged 25 to 40 who had recovered from COVID-19. The J gene is TRBJ2-5, the V gene TRBV6-5, with D possibly matching TRBD1 (6 bases). Sequenced sample: peripheral blood. CDR3 region: CASSYGQQGVETQYF. The CDR3, as DNA: TGTGCCAGCAGTTACGGTCAACAGGGAGTTGAGACCCAGTACTTC.